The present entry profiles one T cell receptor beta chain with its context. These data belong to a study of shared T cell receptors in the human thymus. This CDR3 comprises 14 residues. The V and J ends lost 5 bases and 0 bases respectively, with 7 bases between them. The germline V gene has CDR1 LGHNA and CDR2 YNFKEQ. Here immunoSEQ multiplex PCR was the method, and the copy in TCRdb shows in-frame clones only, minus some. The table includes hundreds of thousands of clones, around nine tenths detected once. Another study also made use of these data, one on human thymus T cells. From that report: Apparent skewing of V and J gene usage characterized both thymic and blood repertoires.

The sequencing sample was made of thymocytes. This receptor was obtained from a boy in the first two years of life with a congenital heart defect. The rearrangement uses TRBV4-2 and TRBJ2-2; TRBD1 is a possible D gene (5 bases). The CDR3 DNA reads TGTGCCAGCAGCACGGACACGAACACCGGGGAGCTGTTTTTT. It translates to CASSTDTNTGELFF.